Shown below are 6 T cell receptor beta chains from a single sample sequenced in a study of T cell responses to AZD1222 COVID-19 vaccine. TCRdb keeps only in-frame clones here, not all; method: immunoSEQ multiplex PCR. The table lists 100,000 to 150,000 clones, around nine tenths of them singletons. The material sequenced was peripheral blood, taken on day 0 of AZD1222 vaccination. The receptor source for this set is an adult in good health.

In its sample, this clone was seen once. The V call is TRBV23-1, the J call TRBJ1-6; D possibly corresponds to TRBD1 (6 bases). TRBV23-1 is noted as an ORF with a role that remains uncertain. The length of the CDR3 is 21 residues. The V end lost 4 bases, the J end lost 4 bases, and 29 bases lay between the germline ends. CDR3 in amino acids: CASSRDGGQSIVLLYNSPLHF. CDR3 in DNA: TGCGCCAGCAGTCGAGACGGCGGACAGTCCATTGTGCTACTATATAATTCACCCCTCCACTTT.

Only one count was recorded for this clone. The chain employs TRBV20-1 and TRBJ2-1; D possibly corresponds to TRBD1 (6 bases). Trimming cost V 4 bases and J 6 bases, with 7 bases left between them. The CDR3 is 11 residues long. Germline CDR1 and CDR2: DFQATT and SNEGSKA (reference sequence). CDR3 sequence (DNA): TGCAGTGCTAACAGGGCCAATGAGCAGTTCTTC. Protein product: CSANRANEQFF.

Here the CDR3 DNA reads TGTGCCAGCAGAAGAGGGGCACGGCAGCCCCAGCATTTT. It specifies CASRRGARQPQHF. The chain employs TRBV6-6 and TRBJ1-5; weak D call: TRBD1 (5 bases). The CDR3 spans 13 residues. V was trimmed by 6 bases and J by 7 bases, leaving 13 bases between them. The germline V gene has CDR1 MNHNY and CDR2 SVGAGI (reference sequence).

V and J are TRBV30 and TRBJ1-4; D is ambiguous. The germline V and J ends were trimmed by 4 bases and 8 bases, with 11 bases remaining between them. This CDR3 comprises 12 residues. CDR1 and CDR2 from the germline V gene are GTSNPN and SVGIG (reference sequence). DNA of the CDR3: TGTGCCTGGACCACTCTGGGGGAAAAACTGTTTTTT. Translated: CAWTTLGEKLFF.

This chain links TRBV6-5 with TRBJ1-2; D is unresolved. The CDR3 sequence is 13 residues long. Trimming shortened V by 6 bases and J by 3 bases, and 11 bases separated the two germline ends. CDR1 is MNHEY, CDR2 SVGAGI, per germline. CDR3 amino acids: CASRWPEDYGYTF. In DNA form, the CDR3 reads TGTGCCAGCAGATGGCCAGAAGACTATGGCTACACCTTC.

The chain recombines TRBV20-1 with TRBJ2-2; D not certain. Trimming took 4 bases from V and 0 from J, leaving 6 bases between them. Per the germline V gene, CDR1 is DFQATT and CDR2 is SNEGSKA (reference sequence). CDR3 length: 13 residues. This CDR3 reads CSANDANTGELFF. In DNA, the CDR3 is TGCAGTGCTAATGATGCGAACACCGGGGAGCTGTTTTTT.